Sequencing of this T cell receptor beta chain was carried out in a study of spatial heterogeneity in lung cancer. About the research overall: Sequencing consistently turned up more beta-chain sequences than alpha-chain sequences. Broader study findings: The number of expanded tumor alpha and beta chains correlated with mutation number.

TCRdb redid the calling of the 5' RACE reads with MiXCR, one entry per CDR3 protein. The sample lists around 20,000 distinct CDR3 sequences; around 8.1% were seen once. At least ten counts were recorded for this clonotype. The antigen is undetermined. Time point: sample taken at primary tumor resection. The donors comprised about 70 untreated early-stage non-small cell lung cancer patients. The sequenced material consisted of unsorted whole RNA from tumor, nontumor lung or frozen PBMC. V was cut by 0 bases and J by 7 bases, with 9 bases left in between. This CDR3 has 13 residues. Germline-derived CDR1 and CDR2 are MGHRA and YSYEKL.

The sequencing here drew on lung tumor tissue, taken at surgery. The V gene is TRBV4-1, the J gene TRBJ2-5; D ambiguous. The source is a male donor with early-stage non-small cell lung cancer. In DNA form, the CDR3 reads TGCGCCAGCAGCCAAGAGTTACCTGGGACCCAGTACTTC. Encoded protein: CASSQELPGTQYF.